This entry is about one T cell receptor (beta chain). Its antigen is unknown. Nothing much larger sits one base from this clone, and base qualities are not available. Ficoll-Paque density gradient centrifugation was the method used to isolate PBMCs. This sample was included in a study of T-cell memory formation after mild COVID-19 (dated by TCRdb to about 2021). The study in broad terms: TCR sequence clusters from the two donors were largely donor specific. T-cell clones expanding and contracting after mild COVID-19 in a couple of donors were tracked by longitudinal TCRalpha and TCRbeta repertoire sequencing. Two young, previously healthy adult volunteers, one female and one male, were included in the cohort.

V loses 4 bases, J loses 7 bases, and the germline ends lie 11 bases apart. The CDR1 and CDR2 encoded by the germline V gene are MNHEY and SVGEGT. From cysteine to phenylalanine, the CDR3 is 13 amino acids long. Only the CDR3 portion is preserved as DNA: 39 bases, with reading frame beginning at the first base. Sequencing was performed on an Illumina NovaSeq 6000. TCRalpha and TCRbeta cDNA libraries were constructed by 5'RACE with constant-segment primers, with sample barcodes and unique molecular identifiers being introduced. Trizol reagent was used to extract RNA from every sample. The libraries were amplified in two PCR steps, and the second step added a second sample barcode and Illumina TruSeq adapters. Libraries were sequenced on an Illumina NovaSeq with 2 x 150 bp paired-end reads. The published analysis was carried out like this. Demultiplexing of reads and collapsing into UMI-guided consensus sequences were performed with migec v1.2.7. Using mixcr v2.1.11, UMI consensuses were aligned to TRA and TRB V and J templates and then assembled into clonotypes. Expanded or contracted clonotypes were those called significant by both edgeR and NoisET, with noise models trained on biological replicates. For edgeR calls, a false discovery rate-adjusted p below 0.01 and a log2 fold-change threshold of 1 were applied. As an exploratory analysis of dynamics, max-normalized trajectories of the 1000 most abundant clonotypes were examined by PCA with hierarchical clustering. Each responding clone was given a CD4 or CD8 phenotype based on the CD4+ and CD8+ repertoires, which had been sequenced separately. Starting from the raw public reads, TCRdb applied fastp trimming at Q25, assembled clones with MiXCR and retained in-frame beta chains. Merged by CDR3 protein, the rows form single entries marked with the most common genes and DNA. The V and J calls and clone size are TCRdb's, not the authors'. The sample includes hundreds of thousands of distinct CDR3 sequences, with less than 20% observed a single time. The ten top clones hold approximately 20% of the sample.

Here is what the overall study found, with its caveats: Balanced CD4/CD8 phenotypes were observed for clones contracting from day 15 to 85, whereas a bias towards CD4+ was observed for a second wave of clones expanding from day 15 to 37. The study included only a couple of mild cases, and larger cohorts that include severe cases with pre-infection samples were judged to be necessary. The detection of some responding clones in pre-infection memory suggests that pre-existing cross-reactive memory T cells joined the SARS-CoV-2 response. SARS-CoV-2 specificity of the second-wave clones peaking on day 37 was not confirmed. Contracting CD4+ clones turned up mainly in the CM and EM memory subsets, whereas EMRA was where CD8+ clones were enriched.

The rearranged segments are TRBV6-2 or TRBV6-3 and TRBJ2-1; the D gene remains uncertain. Sequencing was performed on PBMCs or a T cell subset sorted from them (not recorded which). The receptor comes from a man aged 18 to 35 who had mild COVID-19 (a few samples of this study predate the infection). The sample titles of this study are shuffled in the database, so cell type and time point are left out; the donor was told from shared clones. The nucleotide sequence is given as TGTGCCAGCAGTTTCCCCAAAGGGAATGAGCAGTTCTTC. It is translated as CASSFPKGNEQFF.